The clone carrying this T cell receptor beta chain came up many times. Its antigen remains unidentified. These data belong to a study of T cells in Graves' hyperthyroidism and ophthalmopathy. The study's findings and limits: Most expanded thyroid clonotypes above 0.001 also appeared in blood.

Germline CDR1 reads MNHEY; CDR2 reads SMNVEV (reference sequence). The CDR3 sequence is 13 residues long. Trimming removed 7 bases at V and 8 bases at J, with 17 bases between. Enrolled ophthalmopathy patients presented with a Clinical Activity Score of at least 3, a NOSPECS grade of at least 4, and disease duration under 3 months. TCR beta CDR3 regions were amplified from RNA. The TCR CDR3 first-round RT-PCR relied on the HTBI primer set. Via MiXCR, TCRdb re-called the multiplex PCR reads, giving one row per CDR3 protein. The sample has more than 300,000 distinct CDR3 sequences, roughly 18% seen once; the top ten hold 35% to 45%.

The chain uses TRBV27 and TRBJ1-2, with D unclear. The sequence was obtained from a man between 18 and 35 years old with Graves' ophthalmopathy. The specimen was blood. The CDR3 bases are TGTGCCAGCACCCCAAGAGGCAGTGGGGGCTACACCTTC. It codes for CASTPRGSGGYTF.